One sample yielded the 26 T cell receptor beta chains listed below, sequenced in a study of T cell responses to AZD1222 COVID-19 vaccine. The protocol was immunoSEQ multiplex PCR, while the TCRdb copy is restricted to in-frame clones and leaves out a portion. The sample lists approximately 150,000 clones, roughly 92% occurring once. The input for sequencing was peripheral blood, taken on day 0 of AZD1222 vaccination. These receptors were taken from an adult in good health.

The chain combines TRBV25-1 with TRBJ1-3; TRBD1 might be the D (5 bases). The V gene's germline CDR1 is MGHDK and CDR2 SYGVNS. This CDR3 contains 17 residues. Trimming removed 1 base at V and 1 base at J, with 14 bases between. CDR3 nucleotide sequence: TGTGCCAGCAGTGAATTCGGGACTGAAATTTCTGGAAACACCATATATTTT. Protein: CASSEFGTEISGNTIYF.

The chain couples TRBV2 to TRBJ2-1; D remains unclear. CDR1 is SNHLY, CDR2 FYNNEI, per germline. V lost 1 base and J lost 3, with 10 bases in between. The CDR3 loop spans 15 amino acids. CDR3 sequence reads: CASSEEPGYYNEQFF. DNA of the CDR3: TGTGCCAGCAGTGAAGAGCCAGGATACTACAATGAGCAGTTCTTC. Combining the CDR3 with reference TRBV2 and TRBJ2-1 gives the whole variable domain EPEVTQTPSHQVTQMGQEVILRCVPISNHLYFYWYRQILGQKVEFLVSFYNNEISEKSEIFDDQFSVERPDGSNFTLKIRSTKLEDSAMYFCASSEEPGYYNEQFFGPGTRLTVL.

V usage is TRBV6-5 and J usage is TRBJ1-2, with D unresolved. Germline CDR1 is MNHEY and CDR2 is SVGAGI. This CDR3 region has 13 residues. The germline V and J ends were trimmed by 7 bases and 1 base, with 10 bases remaining between them. This CDR3 is CASTLSVNYGYTF. The CDR3 DNA reads TGTGCCAGCACCCTGTCAGTTAACTATGGCTACACCTTC.

This clone was counted at least ten times. V is TRBV6-5 and J is TRBJ2-2; D is unresolved. The CDR3 extends over 13 amino acids. The V and J ends lost 7 bases and 5 bases respectively, with 11 bases between them. CDR1 and CDR2 (germline): MNHEY, SVGAGI. CDR3 bases: TGTGCCAGCACCGATACTGATACCGGGGAGCTGTTTTTT. Translation: CASTDTDTGELFF.

The genes are TRBV19 and TRBJ2-1; TRBD2 is a possible D gene (5 bases). The germline V gene has CDR1 LNHDA and CDR2 SQIVND (reference sequence). V was trimmed by 5 bases and J by 7 bases, leaving 18 bases between them. CDR3 length: 15 amino acids. The CDR3 protein is CASSPAPRRPNEQFF. In DNA, the CDR3 is TGTGCCAGTAGTCCAGCCCCTAGGAGGCCAAATGAGCAGTTCTTC.

V gene TRBV5-5 combines with J gene TRBJ2-7; 8 bases map to TRBD1. Trimming removed 0 bases from V and 7 bases from J; junction bases left unmatched: 12. The length of the CDR3 is 16 residues. Per the germline V gene, CDR1 is SGHKS and CDR2 is YYEKEE (reference sequence). This CDR3 is CASSLGTGPPGGEQYF. The CDR3 DNA reads as TGTGCCAGCAGCTTGGGGACAGGGCCCCCAGGAGGGGAGCAGTACTTC.

This chain uses TRBV11-2 with TRBJ2-3; no clear D. Germline CDR1 and CDR2: SGHAT and FQNNGV. V lost 5 bases and J lost 1, with 10 bases in between. The CDR3 has 14 amino acids. The CDR3 bases are TGTGCCAGCAGCCCGACGGCGGGCACAGATACGCAGTATTTT. It specifies CASSPTAGTDTQYF.

The chain has TRBV19 and TRBJ2-1, with D tentatively TRBD2 (5 bases). Looked up from germline, CDR1 is LNHDA and CDR2 is SQIVND (reference sequence). This CDR3 is 14 amino acids long. V gave up 5 bases and J gave up 5 bases, with 13 bases separating them. This CDR3 reads CASSSLAQHNEQFF. The CDR3 DNA reads TGTGCCAGTAGTTCCCTAGCTCAACACAATGAGCAGTTCTTC.

The J gene is TRBJ2-7, the V gene TRBV7-9; 10 bases align to TRBD2. The CDR3 is 17 amino acids. Germline lookup yields CDR1 SEHNR and CDR2 FQNEAQ (reference sequence). The J segment lost 3 bases and the V segment lost 5 bases, leaving 13 bases of the junction unmatched. CDR3 sequence: CASSTNLLAGVHYEQYF. The CDR3 DNA follows: TGTGCCAGCAGCACAAATCTCCTAGCGGGAGTTCACTACGAGCAGTACTTC.

This clone was detected only once. The chain uses TRBV5-1 and TRBJ2-7; 10 bases are shared with TRBD1. The germline V gene encodes CDR1 SGHRS and CDR2 YFSETQ. V gave up 0 bases and J gave up 1 base; unmatched junction bases: 4. CDR3 size: 16 residues. CDR3 DNA sequence: TGCGCCAGCAGCTTGGGGACAGGGGGTGGATCCTACGAGCAGTACTTC. Its protein product is CASSLGTGGGSYEQYF.

This clone has just a few counts. The chain couples TRBV2 to TRBJ2-1, with TRBD2 identical over 8 bases. Germline-derived CDR1 and CDR2 are SNHLY and FYNNEI. The V segment lost 4 bases and the J segment 5 bases; nucleotides outside the gene matches: 16. This CDR3 is built from 18 residues. CDR3 coding DNA: TGTGCCAGCAGTGGACCGACTGGAGCGGGAGTTGTCCACAATGAGCAGTTCTTC. This sequence encodes CASSGPTGAGVVHNEQFF.

The chain uses TRBV27 and TRBJ2-5; D might be TRBD1 (8 bases). CDR1 is MNHEY and CDR2 is SMNVEV in the germline V gene (reference sequence). The CDR3 loop spans 15 amino acids. V lost 4 bases and J 5 bases, leaving 17 bases between the germline ends. The CDR3 DNA is TGTGCCAGCAGTTCCAACAGGGGGAGGGTGGAGACCCAGTACTTC. Its protein is CASSSNRGRVETQYF.

The chain joins TRBV4-1 to TRBJ2-5; no clear D gene. Germline loops: CDR1 MGHRA, CDR2 YSYEKL. This CDR3 is built from 15 residues. With 1 base removed from V and 4 bases from J, the gap between germline ends came to 13 bases. The CDR3 DNA sequence: TGCGCCAGCAGCCAAGTTGAAGTCACCGGAGAGACCCAGTACTTC. Translating gives CASSQVEVTGETQYF.

CDR3 in DNA: TGTGCCAGCGGGAGGGCGGGAGAGCAGTACTTC. It translates to CASGRAGEQYF. This rearrangement joins TRBV5-6 to TRBJ2-7; TRBD2 matches at 7 bases. CDR3 length equals 11 residues. Trimming at V came to 7 bases and at J to 7 bases, leaving 5 bases not matched to a gene. The germline CDR1 and CDR2 sequences are SGHDT and YYEEEE.

The gene calls are TRBV18 and TRBJ2-2; D is possibly TRBD1 (5 bases). V was pared by 4 bases and J by 1 base, with 10 bases between. The germline CDR1 and CDR2 sequences are KGHSH and LQKENI. The CDR3 runs to 15 residues. CDR3 sequence (DNA): TGTGCCAGCTCACGGAGTAGGGGGAACACCGGGGAGCTGTTTTTT. This translates into CASSRSRGNTGELFF.

This clone was counted once. The V and J genes are TRBV5-1 and TRBJ1-1, with 7 bases fitting TRBD1. V was clipped by 4 bases and J by 1 base; unmatched bases: 4. Germline lookup yields CDR1 SGHRS and CDR2 YFSETQ. This CDR3 is 14 amino acids long. The CDR3 reads CASSPRTGNTEAFF. DNA for the CDR3: TGCGCCAGCAGCCCCCGGACAGGGAACACTGAAGCTTTCTTT.

This clone was picked up one time. This chain joins TRBV18 and TRBJ2-1; 16 bases agree with TRBD2. J lost 6 bases, V lost 2 bases, and 4 bases had no gene match. The CDR3 extends over 17 amino acids. Germline V gene data show CDR1 as KGHSH and CDR2 as LQKENI. CDR3 sequence reads: CASSPMGLAGGTNEQFF. The CDR3 DNA sequence: TGTGCCAGCTCACCAATGGGACTAGCGGGAGGGACCAATGAGCAGTTCTTC.

This chain links TRBV4-1 with TRBJ1-4, with 7 positions matching TRBD1. V was clipped by 0 bases and J by 0 bases; unmatched bases: 1. This CDR3 spans 16 amino acids. Looked up from germline, CDR1 is MGHRA and CDR2 is YSYEKL. CDR3 in amino acids: CASSQDQGATNEKLFF. The CDR3 bases are TGCGCCAGCAGCCAAGATCAGGGGGCAACTAATGAAAAACTGTTTTTT.

The CDR3 coding sequence is TGCAGCATCCGCGGGACTAGCAGGTACAATGAGCAGTTCTTC. This gives the protein CSIRGTSRYNEQFF. V usage is TRBV29-1 and J usage is TRBJ2-1; 9 nucleotides line up with TRBD2. The V gene end was trimmed by 8 bases and the J gene end by 4 bases; junction bases not matched to a gene: 9. The germline V gene has CDR1 SQVTM and CDR2 ANQGSEA. This CDR3 region has 14 residues.

The chain joins TRBV5-1 to TRBJ2-1; TRBD2 matches at 9 bases. CDR3 length: 17 residues. Germline V gives CDR1 SGHRS, CDR2 YFSETQ. The ends lost 5 bases at V and 0 bases at J; junction bases unmatched: 9. This CDR3 reads CASSLTSGSGSYNEQFF. The DNA of the CDR3 is TGCGCCAGCAGTTTGACTAGCGGCTCCGGCTCCTACAATGAGCAGTTCTTC.

V is TRBV19 and J is TRBJ1-5, with 7 nucleotides matching TRBD1. V gave up 7 bases and J gave up 4 bases; unmatched junction bases: 1. This CDR3 contains 12 residues. Germline loops: CDR1 LNHDA, CDR2 SQIVND (reference sequence). This CDR3 reads CASTQGNQPQHF. For the CDR3, the DNA is TGTGCCAGTACACAGGGGAATCAGCCCCAGCATTTT.

This chain connects TRBV3-1 (or the pseudogene TRBV3-2) to TRBJ2-3; the match to TRBD2 covers 7 bases. The CDR3 has 16 amino acids. V lost 7 bases and J lost 4; bases outside the gene matches: 14. CDR1 is LGHDT and CDR2 is YNNKEL in the germline V gene (reference sequence). This CDR3 reads CASTATSWGLADTQYF. In DNA, the CDR3 is TGTGCCAGCACCGCGACTAGCTGGGGGTTAGCAGATACGCAGTATTTT.

The V and J genes are TRBV2 and TRBJ1-2; D possibly corresponds to TRBD1 (6 bases). The CDR3 length is 16 residues. Germline CDR1 SNHLY, CDR2 FYNNEI. Trimming cost V 1 base and J 9 bases, with 21 bases left between them. The CDR3 here is CASSEVLKSQGARYTF. CDR3 sequence (DNA): TGTGCCAGCAGTGAAGTATTGAAATCACAGGGCGCACGCTACACCTTC. Combining the CDR3 with reference TRBV2 and TRBJ1-2 gives the whole variable domain EPEVTQTPSHQVTQMGQEVILRCVPISNHLYFYWYRQILGQKVEFLVSFYNNEISEKSEIFDDQFSVERPDGSNFTLKIRSTKLEDSAMYFCASSEVLKSQGARYTFGSGTRLTVV.

This clone is a singleton in its sample. This chain uses TRBV2 with TRBJ2-1; no clear D gene. V shed 4 bases and J shed 4 bases, with 8 bases lying between them. Germline V gene sequence: CDR1 SNHLY, CDR2 FYNNEI. This CDR3 contains 13 residues. The CDR3 reads CASSASRYNEQFF. The CDR3 nucleotides are TGTGCCAGCAGTGCTTCGCGGTACAATGAGCAGTTCTTC.

The chain has TRBV30 and TRBJ1-2; 8 bases are shared with TRBD1. This CDR3 has 15 residues. Looked up from germline, CDR1 is GTSNPN and CDR2 is SVGIG (reference sequence). Trimming at V came to 2 bases and at J to 4 bases, leaving 9 bases not matched to a gene. The CDR3, as DNA: TGTGCCTGGAGTCTCGGACAGGGCCCAGGCTATGGCTACACCTTC. Amino acids: CAWSLGQGPGYGYTF.

The rearrangement links TRBV7-2 to TRBJ2-7; D might be TRBD1 (5 bases). The germline gives CDR1 SGHTA, CDR2 FQGNSA. The CDR3 loop spans 11 amino acids. CDR3 sequence: CEQAHSYEQYF. In nucleotides, the CDR3 is TGTGAACAGGCCCACTCCTACGAGCAGTACTTC.